Described below is a single TCR beta chain sequence and its context. This clone's antigen is unknown. Base qualities are not recorded, but no much larger clone differs from it by a single base. The trim is 4 bases for V and 6 bases for J, with a gap of 11 bases between the germline ends. According to the germline V gene (reference sequence), CDR1 reads LNHDA and CDR2 reads SQIVND. The CDR3 measures 13 amino acids from cysteine to phenylalanine. Only CDR3 DNA is held: 39 bases, read in frame from base 1. The data are from a study of T-cell reconstitution after alpha-beta-depleted transplantation in children (dated by TCRdb to between 2015 and 2016). Broadly, across the study: Using TCR repertoire profiling, the study followed T-cell immune reconstitution in a quantitative way in children after TCRalphabeta/CD19-depleted allogeneic hematopoietic cell transplantation.

Libraries were prepared through PCR. Data came from an Illumina HiSeq 2500. To normalize quantification of the TCRbeta repertoire, the TCR libraries were built with molecular barcoding that relied on unique molecular identifiers. TCRdb's own reprocessing of the public reads used fastp at Q25 and MiXCR and kept productive beta chains. Rows matching on CDR3 protein sequence are summarized as one entry with the most common DNA and genes. Counted in this sample were about 16,000 distinct CDR3 sequences; just over 5% of them appeared once. Just under 7% of the sample rests with the top ten. Per the publication, the treatment or condition label means: allogeneic hematopoietic cell transplantation with graft depleted of TCRalphabeta T cells and CD19 B cells. TCRalphabeta/CD19-depleted allogeneic hematopoietic cell grafts were given to the transplant recipients, all of whom were children. Overall study results and their limits: In some patients, the high TCRbeta diversity seen at day 60 was put down to recipient T cells and intrathymic progenitors that had survived conditioning. Over subsequent months, a decline in hyperexpanded clone frequencies was noted, and after one year, T-cell counts and TCRbeta diversity were mostly ascribed to newly produced T cells. The apparently early recovery of alphabetaT-cell counts about two months after transplant reportedly depended on only several hundred rapidly expanded clones that came from non-depleted graft cells.

This chain is built from TRBV19 and TRBJ2-3; the D segment could be TRBD2, given 6 matching bases. Sequencing used PBMCs, obtained before TCRalphabeta/CD19-depleted stem cell transplant. The receptor's source is a boy under 18 with acute lymphoblastic leukemia, due to receive a stem cell transplant. The nucleotide sequence is given as TGTGCCAGTAGTACCCGGACTATCGATACGCAGTATTTT. It specifies CASSTRTIDTQYF. The reference TRBV19 and TRBJ2-3 proteins fill in what lies around the CDR3, so the full variable domain reads DGGITQSPKYLFRKEGQNVTLSCEQNLNHDAMYWYRQDPGQGLRLIYYSQIVNDFQKGDIAEGYSVSREKKESFPLTVTSAQKNPTAFYLCASSTRTIDTQYFGPGTRLTVL.